This T cell receptor (beta chain) was recovered during a study of OX40 agonist ivuxolimab in advanced cancers. Study details: An anti-OX40 (CD134) antibody with agonistic activity, ivuxolimab, was administered to patients.

Whole-study findings and limits: At 0.1 to 3.0 mg/kg, clonal expansion of CD4+ and CD8+ blood T cells had occurred by week 6.

There are 14 residues in the CDR3. The sampling schedule covered blood at baseline, cycle 4 day 1, and cycle 7 day 1. The assay was immunoSEQ multiplex PCR, and TCRdb's table has in-frame clones only and misses some. The sample has approximately 21,000 clones; roughly 80% are singletons. Concerning this clone: Its cognate antigen is unknown.

J is TRBJ2-7 and V is TRBV21-1; TRBD1 reflects the table's D call only, with no check against the DNA. TRBV21-1 is a known pseudogene. The sequence was obtained from an adult with an advanced solid tumor such as melanoma, head and neck, liver or kidney cancer. This specimen was CD4+ or CD8+ T cells sorted from blood, taken in a trial of the OX40 agonist ivuxolimab. The CDR3 spells CASSRGRPSYEQYF. In DNA, the CDR3 is TGTGCCAGCAGCAGGGGCAGGCCCTCCTACGAGCAGTACTTC.